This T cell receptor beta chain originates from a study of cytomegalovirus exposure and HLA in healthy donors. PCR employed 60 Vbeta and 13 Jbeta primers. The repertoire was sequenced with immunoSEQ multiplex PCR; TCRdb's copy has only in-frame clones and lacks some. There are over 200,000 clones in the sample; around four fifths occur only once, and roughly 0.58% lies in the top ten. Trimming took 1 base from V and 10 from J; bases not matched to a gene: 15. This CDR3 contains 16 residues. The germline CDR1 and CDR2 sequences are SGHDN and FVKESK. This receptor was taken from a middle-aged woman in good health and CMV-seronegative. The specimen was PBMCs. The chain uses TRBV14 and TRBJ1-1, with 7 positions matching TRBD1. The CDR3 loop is CASSQAPGSTHRGAFF. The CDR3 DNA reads TGTGCCAGCAGCCAAGCTCCGGGTTCCACGCACAGGGGAGCTTTCTTT.